Listed below are T cell receptor beta chains from one sample, sequenced in a study of T cell changes during pregnancy in multiple sclerosis. Generated by immunoSEQ multiplex PCR, the TCRdb table keeps only in-frame clones and is missing some. The table shows around 80,000 clones, with roughly nine tenths occurring only once. The material sequenced was peripheral blood, taken before pregnancy. All receptors derive from a female donor with multiple sclerosis, enrolled in a pregnancy study. The CDR3 runs from the conserved cysteine through the conserved F or W. A D gene is named only where the DNA matches it firmly. For some rows the clone size is stated as once, few or many, or as a class when expanded; others skip it.

TRBV5-8	TRBJ1-5	NA	NA	TGTGCCAGTGTAGACAGGAGCAATCAGCCCCAGCATTTT	CASVDRSNQPQHF
TRBV19	TRBJ2-2	NA	TRBD2	TGTGCCAGTAGCCAGGGACTAGCGGGAGATCTCACCGGGGAGCTGTTTTTT	CASSQGLAGDLTGELFF
TRBV2	TRBJ2-3	NA	NA	TGTGCCAGTACCGGGTCCCGCACAGATACGCAGTATTTT	CASTGSRTDTQYF
TRBV13	TRBJ2-7	NA	NA	TGTGCCAGTACTCTCGGGACTTTTCCCTACGAGCAGTACTTC	CASTLGTFPYEQYF
TRBV19	TRBJ1-4	once	NA	TGTGCCAGTAAAGAGAGTGTAAAACTGTTTTTT	CASKESVKLFF
TRBV5-4	TRBJ1-2	NA	NA	TGTGCCAGCAGCAAAGGGGGTCCAAGCAGGGACTATGGCTACACCTTC	CASSKGGPSRDYGYTF
TRBV28	TRBJ2-7	NA	TRBD2	TGTGCCAGCAACCCTGTCGTAGCGGGAGAGTACGAGCAGTACTTC	CASNPVVAGEYEQYF
TRBV4-3	TRBJ2-5	few	NA	TGCGCCAGCAGCCACAACTTGCAGGGGGCCGGGGGGGAGACCCAGTACTTC	CASSHNLQGAGGETQYF
TRBV27	TRBJ1-2	NA	NA	TGTGCCAGCAGTTTAGGGGCAGTGGGTGGTGGCTACACCTTC	CASSLGAVGGGYTF
TRBV4-1	TRBJ2-1	NA	NA	TGCGCCAGCAGCCATAGGGACTCCGTGGGGAATGAGCAGTTCTTC	CASSHRDSVGNEQFF